This TCR beta chain came from a study of T cell changes during pregnancy in multiple sclerosis. TCRdb's table, derived via immunoSEQ multiplex PCR, lists solely in-frame clones and lacks some. This sample has approximately 44,000 clones, with roughly 90% found just once. The V and J ends lost 4 bases and 1 base, in that order; junction bases with no gene match: 2. This CDR3 is 15 amino acids long. Germline V gene data show CDR1 as SNHLY and CDR2 as FYNNEI. This sequence joins TRBV2 and TRBJ2-7; 12 bases line up with TRBD2. This specimen consisted of CD4+ T cells from peripheral blood mononuclear cells, obtained in the third trimester of pregnancy. This sequence was found in a female donor with multiple sclerosis, enrolled in a pregnancy study. The CDR3 loop reads CASSATSGSSYEQYF. The DNA for the CDR3 is TGTGCCAGCAGTGCGACTAGCGGGAGTTCCTACGAGCAGTACTTC.